This T cell receptor beta chain was identified during a study of human T cells and chemical hapten exposure. The CDR3 has 20 residues. The trim removed 3 bases at V and 0 bases at J, leaving 15 bases unmatched. A single record per CDR3 protein comes from TCRdb applying MiXCR to the RACE reads. The data contain approximately 400,000 distinct CDR3 sequences, roughly 4.8% of them singletons. This clonotype was seen only a few times. Described time point: patch test 1, 2 weeks after DPC sensitization. Treatment indicated: therapeutic diphenylcyclopropenone sensitization with weekly scalp DPC. Blood was drawn before each patch test was applied.

The receptor was isolated from a woman between 45 and 65 years old with alopecia areata. Some clones in this sample may be carry-over from other donors' samples. Sequenced material: whole blood, taken in connection with sensitization to the hapten diphenylcyclopropenone (DPC). The chain carries TRBV12-3 or TRBV12-4 and TRBJ1-2; 11 bases fit TRBD1. CDR3 sequence: CASSFGYGKDRGPTNYGYTF. In nucleotides, the CDR3 is TGTGCCAGCAGTTTTGGTTACGGGAAGGACAGGGGGCCCACTAACTATGGCTACACCTTC.